Below, 31 T cell receptor beta chains from the same sample are listed, as sequenced in a study of T-cell reconstitution after alpha-beta-depleted transplantation in children. Unique molecular identifiers tagged the TCRbeta library. TCRdb used MiXCR to reprocess the PCR reads, holding one entry per CDR3 protein. The table lists approximately 210,000 distinct CDR3 sequences, approximately 15% of them singletons. The source material was PBMCs from the stem cell graft donor, sampled from the stem cell graft. All receptors come from a human donor who donated a stem cell graft to a child with acute lymphoblastic leukemia.

The rearrangement joins TRBV11-2 to TRBJ2-5; the match to TRBD2 covers 7 bases. From germline, CDR1 is SGHAT and CDR2 FQNNGV. The CDR3 length is 15 residues. Trimming cost V 7 bases and J 6 bases; bases outside gene matches: 14. The CDR3 DNA sequence: TGTGCCAGCACCATCCCTCAAGCGGGGCAAAAGACCCAGTACTTC. This codes for CASTIPQAGQKTQYF.

Only a few counts were recorded for this clonotype. This rearrangement joins TRBV5-1 to TRBJ2-5; D tentatively fits TRBD1 or TRBD2 (5 bases each). The length of the CDR3 is 14 residues. V was clipped by 4 bases and J by 0 bases, with 10 bases between them. Germline V CDR1 and CDR2: SGHRS, YFSETQ. The CDR3 coding sequence is TGCGCCAGCAGCCGAGGGACGGACCAAGAGACCCAGTACTTC. This gives the protein CASSRGTDQETQYF.

This clonotype was detected ten times or more. This chain links TRBV4-1 with TRBJ2-7; a weak D match, TRBD1 (6 bases). The V and J ends lost 1 base and 2 bases respectively, with 15 bases between them. Looked up from germline, CDR1 is MGHRA and CDR2 is YSYEKL. This CDR3 is built from 16 residues. The chain's CDR3 is CASSQAPLGTTYEQYF. The CDR3 nucleotides are TGCGCCAGCAGCCAAGCCCCTTTGGGGACAACCTACGAGCAGTACTTC.

This clonotype was counted many times. The chain carries TRBV12-3 or TRBV12-4 and TRBJ1-2, with D maybe TRBD1 (5 bases). There are 14 residues in the CDR3. Trimming cost V 6 bases and J 2 bases, with 13 bases left between them. The CDR3 protein is CASRGGELNYGYTF. As DNA, the CDR3 is TGTGCCAGCAGGGGGGGGGAACTCAACTATGGCTACACCTTC.

This clonotype has more than one count but fewer than ten. The chain employs TRBV11-3 and TRBJ2-5, with 8 bases lining up with TRBD1. The CDR3 runs to 16 residues. Germline CDR1 is SGHNT and CDR2 is YENEEA. The V gene end was trimmed by 2 bases and the J gene end by 2 bases; junction bases not matched to a gene: 7. CDR3 residues: CASSLPPTGVQETQYF. In DNA, the CDR3 is TGTGCCAGCAGCTTACCCCCGACAGGGGTGCAAGAGACCCAGTACTTC.

The table lists this clonotype with a few counts. V gene TRBV18 combines with J gene TRBJ2-5; TRBD1 aligns across 7 bases. This CDR3 is 14 amino acids long. The germline V gene has CDR1 KGHSH and CDR2 LQKENI. The trim removed 5 bases at V and 5 bases at J, leaving 8 bases unmatched. The CDR3 sequence is CASSSTGMGETQYF. The CDR3 DNA sequence: TGTGCCAGCTCATCGACAGGGATGGGGGAGACCCAGTACTTC.

Of note for this clonotype: The junction shows a germline mismatch at one end, possibly a read error. This rearrangement joins TRBV5-1 to TRBJ1-1; perhaps TRBD1 as D (5 bases). The germline gives CDR1 SGHRS, CDR2 YFSETQ. The CDR3 is 15 amino acids. The CDR3 region is CASSLDGQGNTESFF. CDR3 DNA sequence: TGCGCCAGCAGCTTGGATGGGCAGGGTAACACTGAATCTTTCTTT.

This clonotype was picked up a small number of times. The CDR3 spells CASSLVPGGKYNEQFF. In DNA, the CDR3 is TGTGCCAGCAGCTTGGTCCCGGGCGGAAAATACAATGAGCAGTTCTTC. The gene calls are TRBV5-6 and TRBJ2-1; no clear D gene. CDR1 is SGHDT and CDR2 is YYEEEE in the germline V gene. The CDR3 is 16 residues long. With 0 bases removed from V and 4 bases from J, the gap between germline ends came to 14 bases.

This clonotype was seen repeatedly, ten times or more. The V gene is TRBV5-6, the J gene TRBJ2-4; D remains ambiguous. V lost 3 bases to trimming and J lost 1 base, with 5 bases between them. Germline lookup yields CDR1 SGHDT and CDR2 YYEEEE. This CDR3 has 13 amino acids. This CDR3 reads CASSSWAKNIQYF. CDR3 nucleotides: TGTGCCAGCAGCTCCTGGGCCAAAAACATTCAGTACTTC.

This clonotype was detected many times. This chain uses TRBV7-2 with TRBJ1-2, with 7 bases lining up with TRBD1. V lost 5 bases, J lost 4 bases, and 4 bases stayed unmatched. Per germline, CDR1 SGHTA and CDR2 FQGNSA. The CDR3 has 13 residues. CDR3 in amino acids: CASSQQGPYGYTF. The DNA for the CDR3 is TGTGCCAGCAGCCAACAGGGGCCCTATGGCTACACCTTC.

This clonotype was observed many times. V and J are TRBV5-5 and TRBJ2-2; D is unresolved. This CDR3 comprises 15 residues. The V gene lost 3 bases and the J gene lost 0 bases, with 9 bases spanning the gap. The germline V gene encodes CDR1 SGHKS and CDR2 YYEKEE (reference sequence). The CDR3 nucleotides are TGTGCCAGCAGCTCCCTTGTCTCGAACACCGGGGAGCTGTTTTTT. Residues: CASSSLVSNTGELFF.

This clonotype was seen repeatedly, ten times or more. The rearrangement joins TRBV6-1 to TRBJ2-7; the D gene is possibly TRBD1 (6 bases). The CDR3 sequence is 15 residues long. Germline-derived CDR1 and CDR2 are MNHNS and SASEGT. Trimming pared 1 base from V and 1 base from J, leaving 11 bases between. The CDR3, as DNA: TGTGCCAGCAGTGAAGAAGGGACACCTTCCTACGAGCAGTACTTC. It encodes CASSEEGTPSYEQYF.

This clonotype turned up a few times. J is TRBJ1-2 and V is TRBV7-9; no definite D call. This CDR3 contains 17 residues. Trimming left V 0 bases short and J 5 bases short, with 19 bases between. In germline, CDR1 is SEHNR, CDR2 FQNEAQ (reference sequence). The CDR3 region has the DNA TGTGCCAGCAGCTTAGCGTTCAAGAGTAATCACCAATATGGCTACACCTTC. Residues: CASSLAFKSNHQYGYTF.

There are many counts of this clonotype. The V and J genes are TRBV12-3 or TRBV12-4 and TRBJ2-5; perhaps TRBD2 as D (6 bases). This CDR3 spans 12 amino acids. V lost 6 bases and J 4 bases, leaving 9 bases between the germline ends. In DNA, the CDR3 is TGTGCCAGCAGAGGGACTGCAGAGACCCAGTACTTC. Its translation: CASRGTAETQYF.

This clonotype was recorded at least ten times. The chain couples TRBV5-1 to TRBJ2-3, with D uncertain. Trimming shortened V by 2 bases and J by 0 bases, and 10 bases separated the two germline ends. Germline values: CDR1 SGHRS, CDR2 YFSETQ. This CDR3 has 15 amino acids. The CDR3 DNA reads TGCGCCAGCAGCTTCTTGGTTTCTAGCACAGATACGCAGTATTTT. Translation: CASSFLVSSTDTQYF.

The V gene is TRBV5-1, the J gene TRBJ2-1; TRBD1 matches 7 bases. CDR1 SGHRS and CDR2 YFSETQ come from the germline V gene. This CDR3 contains 16 residues. The trim removed 5 bases at V and 2 bases at J, leaving 10 bases unmatched. CDR3 bases: TGCGCCAGCAGTTCTCGTCCGGGACAGACCTACAATGAGCAGTTCTTC. Its translation is CASSSRPGQTYNEQFF.

On this clonotype itself: A much larger clone lies one base from this, so it may be a read error. This chain connects TRBV5-1 to TRBJ2-7, with a possible D match to TRBD1 (6 bases). The CDR3 is made up of 13 amino acids. V dropped 5 bases and J dropped 4 bases, with 13 bases sitting between them. Germline CDR1 reads SGHRS; CDR2 reads YFSETQ. The CDR3 DNA is TGCGCCAGCAGAAGGGGCAGGGGATACGAGCAGTACTTC. Its protein is CASRRGRGYEQYF.

The gene calls are TRBV10-3 and TRBJ2-7; 7 bases line up with TRBD2. Trimming cost V 2 bases and J 4 bases; bases outside gene matches: 11. CDR1 is ENHRY, CDR2 SYGVKD, per germline. The CDR3 is made up of 16 amino acids. CDR3 sequence reads: CAISETLAGVRYEQYF. In DNA form, the CDR3 reads TGTGCCATCAGTGAGACGCTCGCGGGAGTTCGGTACGAGCAGTACTTC.

Ten or more counts support this clonotype. The genes are TRBV20-1 and TRBJ2-1; 13 bases fit TRBD2. From germline, CDR1 is DFQATT and CDR2 SNEGSKA (reference sequence). The trim removed 0 bases at V and 7 bases at J, leaving 3 bases unmatched. This CDR3 region has 15 residues. The CDR3 DNA is TGCAGTGCTAGAGAACCGGGACTAGCGGGAAATGAGCAGTTCTTC. Protein sequence: CSAREPGLAGNEQFF.

The genes are TRBV5-1 and TRBJ1-1, with D possibly being TRBD1 (5 bases). The V gene lost 1 base and the J gene lost 4 bases, with 14 bases spanning the gap. Germline loops: CDR1 SGHRS, CDR2 YFSETQ. This CDR3 spans 15 amino acids. The DNA of the CDR3 is TGCGCCAGCAGCTTGCCGACAGACGGACTCACTGAAGCTTTCTTT. It is translated as CASSLPTDGLTEAFF.

This clonotype was observed many times. This chain connects TRBV7-6 to TRBJ2-3; 7 bases agree with TRBD1. This CDR3 is built from 14 residues. Germline CDR1 and CDR2: SGHVS and FNYEAQ. V lost 3 bases and J lost 0; bases outside the gene matches: 0. CDR3 DNA sequence: TGTGCCAGCAGCTTGACAGGGAGCACAGATACGCAGTATTTT. This translates into CASSLTGSTDTQYF.

This clonotype was detected ten times or more. For the CDR3, the DNA is TGCGCCAGCAGCTTGGTGGGCGGAGACTATGGCTACACCTTC. Translation gives CASSLVGGDYGYTF. The chain combines TRBV5-1 with TRBJ1-2; D call uncertain. Per germline, CDR1 SGHRS and CDR2 YFSETQ. The CDR3 covers 14 residues. V dropped 0 bases and J dropped 3 bases, with 9 bases sitting between them. The whole variable domain, filled in from reference TRBV5-1 and TRBJ1-2, reads KAGVTQTPRYLIKTRGQQVTLSCSPISGHRSVSWYQQTPGQGLQFLFEYFSETQRNKGNFPGRFSGRQFSNSRSEMNVSTLELGDSALYLCASSLVGGDYGYTFGSGTRLTVV.

This clonotype was counted ten times or more. The rearrangement links TRBV5-1 to TRBJ2-1; D is perhaps TRBD2 (6 bases). From germline, CDR1 is SGHRS and CDR2 YFSETQ. CDR3 length equals 14 residues. Trimming shortened V by 2 bases and J by 3 bases, and 9 bases separated the two germline ends. This chain's CDR3 is CASSLSGLYNEQFF. The CDR3 nucleotides are TGCGCCAGCAGCTTATCGGGACTCTACAATGAGCAGTTCTTC.

This clonotype occurred many times. This rearrangement joins TRBV6-5 to TRBJ2-1; D gene uncertain. V was trimmed by 9 bases and J by 2 bases, leaving 5 bases between them. CDR1 MNHEY and CDR2 SVGAGI come from the germline V gene. The CDR3 has 11 residues. This chain's CDR3 is CASRAYNEQFF. CDR3 bases: TGTGCCAGTCGGGCCTACAATGAGCAGTTCTTC.

This clonotype was seen a few times. Written as DNA, the CDR3 is TGTGCCTGGAGGGGGGACATCCCTAACTATGGCTACACCTTC. Translated: CAWRGDIPNYGYTF. The chain combines TRBV30 with TRBJ1-2; the D gene is possibly TRBD1 (6 bases). Germline CDR1 GTSNPN, CDR2 SVGIG (reference sequence). Trimming pared 3 bases from V and 0 bases from J, leaving 11 bases between. This CDR3 contains 14 residues.

The rearrangement links TRBV12-3 or TRBV12-4 to TRBJ1-1, with 9 bases fitting TRBD1. J was trimmed by 5 bases and V by 3 bases; bases with no gene match: 4. The CDR3 is made up of 14 amino acids. The CDR3 DNA is TGTGCCAGCAGTTTCTACGGACAGGGGACTGAAGCTTTCTTT. This gives the protein CASSFYGQGTEAFF.

This clonotype occurred a few times. This chain uses TRBV12-3 or TRBV12-4 with TRBJ2-4; D might be TRBD1 (6 bases). The CDR3 contains 17 residues. V was trimmed by 6 bases and J by 5 bases, leaving 23 bases between them. Here the CDR3 reads CASSSKNRVNAENIQYF. The CDR3 DNA is TGTGCCAGCAGCTCAAAGAACAGGGTAAACGCCGAAAACATTCAGTACTTC.

This clonotype was counted ten times or more. V and J are TRBV12-3 or TRBV12-4 and TRBJ2-2; D unresolved. The CDR3 contains 14 residues. V shed 3 bases and J shed 4 bases, with 9 bases lying between them. DNA of the CDR3: TGTGCCAGCAGTTTCCTTCGGGCCACCGGGGAGCTGTTTTTT. Translating gives CASSFLRATGELFF.

This clonotype was found many times. The J gene is TRBJ2-7, the V gene TRBV27; D may be TRBD2 (7 bases). CDR1 is MNHEY and CDR2 is SMNVEV in the germline V gene (reference sequence). V dropped 1 base and J dropped 4 bases, with 11 bases sitting between them. The CDR3 consists of 14 residues. The CDR3 protein is CASSLFRGAYEQYF. The CDR3 DNA is TGTGCCAGCAGTTTATTCCGGGGGGCATACGAGCAGTACTTC.

This clonotype appeared many times. The V and J genes are TRBV6-5 and TRBJ2-7, with TRBD1 identical over 8 bases. V lost 2 bases and J lost 3; bases outside the gene matches: 6. Germline assignment: CDR1 MNHEY and CDR2 SVGAGI. This CDR3 is 15 amino acids long. This CDR3 is CASSYNPGGSYEQYF. In nucleotides, the CDR3 is TGTGCCAGCAGTTACAATCCAGGGGGCAGCTACGAGCAGTACTTC.

Many counts were recorded for this clonotype. This chain links TRBV5-1 with TRBJ2-5; 8 bases agree with TRBD2. The germline V gene encodes CDR1 SGHRS and CDR2 YFSETQ. V lost 0 bases to trimming and J lost 5 bases; unmatched junction nucleotides: 6. The CDR3 loop spans 15 amino acids. DNA for the CDR3: TGCGCCAGCAGCTTGGCGGCGGGAGGACGGGAGACCCAGTACTTC. Translation: CASSLAAGGRETQYF.